Detailed here is one T cell receptor beta chain. Its cognate antigen is unknown. This CDR3 has 14 residues. V lost 0 bases, J lost 8 bases, and 13 bases lay in between. The germline gives CDR1 LGHNA, CDR2 YNFKEQ. Primers: 60 Vbeta forward and 13 Jbeta reverse. TCRdb's copy holds only in-frame clones and misses some; the assay was immunoSEQ multiplex PCR. The repertoire holds 200,000 to 250,000 clones, with 75% to 85% as singletons. The sample originates from a study of cytomegalovirus exposure and HLA in healthy donors. The study's findings and limits: Immune exposure information comprised only CMV serostatus. Later on, a genetic analysis was performed. It linked a missense variant in DCLRE1C with V- and J-gene trimming of TCR beta.

Sequenced input: PBMCs. This chain joins TRBV4-2 and TRBJ1-2, with no clear D. This sequence originates from a woman aged 55 to 70 in good health and CMV-seropositive. The CDR3 DNA follows: TGTGCCAGCAGCCAAGAGGTCGAGGTGAACGGCTACACCTTC. This gives the protein CASSQEVEVNGYTF.